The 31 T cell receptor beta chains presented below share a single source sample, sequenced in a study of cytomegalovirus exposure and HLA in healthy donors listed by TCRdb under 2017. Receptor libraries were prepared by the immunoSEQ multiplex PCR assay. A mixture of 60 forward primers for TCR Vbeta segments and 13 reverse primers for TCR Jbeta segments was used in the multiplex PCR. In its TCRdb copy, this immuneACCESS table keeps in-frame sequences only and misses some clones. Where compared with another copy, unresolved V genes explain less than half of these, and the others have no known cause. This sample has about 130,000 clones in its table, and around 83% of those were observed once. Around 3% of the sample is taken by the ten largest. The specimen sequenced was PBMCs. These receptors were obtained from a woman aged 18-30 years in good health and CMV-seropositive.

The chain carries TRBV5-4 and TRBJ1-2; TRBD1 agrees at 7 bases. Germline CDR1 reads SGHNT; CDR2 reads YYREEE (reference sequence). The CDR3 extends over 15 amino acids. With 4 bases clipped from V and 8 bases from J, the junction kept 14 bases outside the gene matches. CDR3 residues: CASSPRGTASRGYTF. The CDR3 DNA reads TGTGCCAGCAGCCCTAGGGGGACAGCCTCGAGGGGCTACACCTTC.

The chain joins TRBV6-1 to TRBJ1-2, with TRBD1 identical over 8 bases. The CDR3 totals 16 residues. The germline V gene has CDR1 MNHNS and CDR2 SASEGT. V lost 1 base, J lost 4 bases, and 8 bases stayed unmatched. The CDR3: CASSEGQGAVGYGYTF. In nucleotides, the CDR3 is TGTGCCAGCAGTGAAGGGCAGGGGGCGGTCGGCTATGGCTACACCTTC.

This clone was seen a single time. The CDR3 protein is CASSFDETEVNTEAFF. The CDR3, as DNA: TGCGCCAGCAGCTTTGATGAGACAGAAGTGAACACTGAAGCTTTCTTT. The chain couples TRBV5-1 to TRBJ1-1; possibly TRBD1 for D (5 bases). This CDR3 spans 16 amino acids. CDR1 and CDR2 from the germline V gene are SGHRS and YFSETQ. Trimming took 2 bases from V and 0 from J, leaving 14 bases between them.

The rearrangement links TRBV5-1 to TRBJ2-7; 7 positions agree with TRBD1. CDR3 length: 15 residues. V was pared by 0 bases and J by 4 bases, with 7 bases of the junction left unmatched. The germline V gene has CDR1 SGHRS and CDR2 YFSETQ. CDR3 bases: TGCGCCAGCAGCTTGGAAGCAGGGGGTGAATACGAGCAGTACTTC. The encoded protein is CASSLEAGGEYEQYF.

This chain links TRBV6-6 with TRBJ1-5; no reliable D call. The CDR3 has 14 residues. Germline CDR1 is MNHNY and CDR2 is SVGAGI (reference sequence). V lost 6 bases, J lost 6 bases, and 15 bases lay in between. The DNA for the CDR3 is TGTGCCAGCAGGCTAAGCGGGGAAGGTCAGCCCCAGCATTTT. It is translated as CASRLSGEGQPQHF.

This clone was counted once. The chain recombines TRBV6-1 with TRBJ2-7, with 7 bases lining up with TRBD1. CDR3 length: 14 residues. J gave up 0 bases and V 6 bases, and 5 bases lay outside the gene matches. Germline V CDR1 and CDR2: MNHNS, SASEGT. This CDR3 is CASSETGFSYEQYF. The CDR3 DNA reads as TGTGCCAGCAGCGAGACAGGGTTCTCCTACGAGCAGTACTTC.

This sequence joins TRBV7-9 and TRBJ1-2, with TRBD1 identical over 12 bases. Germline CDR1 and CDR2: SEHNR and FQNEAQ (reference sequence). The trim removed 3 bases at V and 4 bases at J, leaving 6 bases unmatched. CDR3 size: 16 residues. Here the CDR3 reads CASSFSGQGAIYGYTF. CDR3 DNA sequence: TGTGCCAGCAGCTTCTCGGGACAGGGGGCAATCTATGGCTACACCTTC.

CDR3 sequence reads: CASSPGTGRLDGYTF. The DNA of the CDR3 is TGTGCCAGCTCACCAGGGACAGGGAGATTGGATGGCTACACCTTC. The rearrangement uses TRBV18 and TRBJ1-2, with 9 bases that match TRBD1. CDR3 length equals 15 residues. V shed 2 bases and J 6 bases; nucleotides not matched to a gene: 7. Germline V CDR1 and CDR2: KGHSH, LQKENI.

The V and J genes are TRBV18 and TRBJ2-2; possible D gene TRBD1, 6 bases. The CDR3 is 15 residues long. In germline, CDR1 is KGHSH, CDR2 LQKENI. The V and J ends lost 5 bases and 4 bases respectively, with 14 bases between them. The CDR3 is CASSEQGTGTGELFF. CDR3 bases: TGTGCCAGCTCAGAACAGGGAACAGGCACCGGGGAGCTGTTTTTT.

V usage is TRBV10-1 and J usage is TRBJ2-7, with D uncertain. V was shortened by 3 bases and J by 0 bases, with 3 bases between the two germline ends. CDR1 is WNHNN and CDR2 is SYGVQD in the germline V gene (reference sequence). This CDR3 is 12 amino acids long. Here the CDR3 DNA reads TGCGCCAGCAGTGACAGCTCCTACGAGCAGTACTTC. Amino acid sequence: CASSDSSYEQYF.

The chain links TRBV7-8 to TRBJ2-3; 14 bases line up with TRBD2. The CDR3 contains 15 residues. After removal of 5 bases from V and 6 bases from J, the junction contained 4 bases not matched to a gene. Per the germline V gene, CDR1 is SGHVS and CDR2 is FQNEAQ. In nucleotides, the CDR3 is TGTGCCAGCAGCGAGGGACTAGCGGGGGTGGATACGCAGTATTTT. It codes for CASSEGLAGVDTQYF.

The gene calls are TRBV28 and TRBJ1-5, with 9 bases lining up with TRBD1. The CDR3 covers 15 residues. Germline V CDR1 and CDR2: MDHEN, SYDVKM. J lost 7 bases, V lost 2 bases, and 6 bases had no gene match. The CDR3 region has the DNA TGTGCCAGCAGTTTACGAGGGACAGGGTACCAGCCCCAGCATTTT. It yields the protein CASSLRGTGYQPQHF.

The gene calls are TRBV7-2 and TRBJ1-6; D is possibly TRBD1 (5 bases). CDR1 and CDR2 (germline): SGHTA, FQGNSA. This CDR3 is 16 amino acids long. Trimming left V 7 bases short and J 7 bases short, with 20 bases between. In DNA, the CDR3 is TGTGCCAGCACCGCCGCGCCCGAGGACATCAATTCACCCCTCCACTTT. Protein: CASTAAPEDINSPLHF. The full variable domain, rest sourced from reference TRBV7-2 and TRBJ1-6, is GAGVSQSPSNKVTEKGKDVELRCDPISGHTALYWYRQSLGQGLEFLIYFQGNSAPDKSGLPSDRFSAERTGGSVSTLTIQRTQQEDSAVYLCASTAAPEDINSPLHFGNGTRLTVT.

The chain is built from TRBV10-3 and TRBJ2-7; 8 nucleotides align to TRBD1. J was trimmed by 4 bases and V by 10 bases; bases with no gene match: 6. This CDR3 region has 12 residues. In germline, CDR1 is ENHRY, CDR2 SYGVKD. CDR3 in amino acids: CATGTGDYEQYF. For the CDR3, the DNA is TGTGCCACCGGGACAGGCGATTACGAGCAGTACTTC.

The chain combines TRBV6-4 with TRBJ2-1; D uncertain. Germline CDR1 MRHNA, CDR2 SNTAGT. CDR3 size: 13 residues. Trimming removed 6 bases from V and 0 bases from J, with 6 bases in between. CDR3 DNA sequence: TGTGCCAGCAGCCCCGGCTCCTACAATGAGCAGTTCTTC. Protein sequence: CASSPGSYNEQFF.

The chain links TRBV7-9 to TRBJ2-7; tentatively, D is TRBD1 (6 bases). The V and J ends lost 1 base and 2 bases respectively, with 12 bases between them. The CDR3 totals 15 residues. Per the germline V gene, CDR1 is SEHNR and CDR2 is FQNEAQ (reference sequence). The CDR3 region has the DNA TGTGCCAGCAGCTTAGGAAATCAGGGGCCCTACGAGCAGTACTTC. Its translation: CASSLGNQGPYEQYF.

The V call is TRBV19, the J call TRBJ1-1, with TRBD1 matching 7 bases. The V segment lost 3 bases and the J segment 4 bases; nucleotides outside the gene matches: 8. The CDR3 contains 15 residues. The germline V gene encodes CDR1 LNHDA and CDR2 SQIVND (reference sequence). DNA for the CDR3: TGTGCCAGTAGTATGGTAGGGGGCGCGGTCACTGAAGCTTTCTTT. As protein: CASSMVGGAVTEAFF.

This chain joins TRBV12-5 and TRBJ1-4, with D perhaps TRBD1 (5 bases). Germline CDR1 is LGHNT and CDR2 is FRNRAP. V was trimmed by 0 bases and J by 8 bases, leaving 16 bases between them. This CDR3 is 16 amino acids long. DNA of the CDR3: TGTGCTAGTGGTTTGGTTCTAACGGACATTGGAGAAAAACTGTTTTTT. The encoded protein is CASGLVLTDIGEKLFF.

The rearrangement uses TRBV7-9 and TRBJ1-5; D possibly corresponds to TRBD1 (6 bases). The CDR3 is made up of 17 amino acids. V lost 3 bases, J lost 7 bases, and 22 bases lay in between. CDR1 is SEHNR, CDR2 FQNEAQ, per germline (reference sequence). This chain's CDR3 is CASSLGSVGTGPQPQHF. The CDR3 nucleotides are TGTGCCAGCAGCTTGGGGTCGGTGGGAACAGGGCCCCAGCCCCAGCATTTT.

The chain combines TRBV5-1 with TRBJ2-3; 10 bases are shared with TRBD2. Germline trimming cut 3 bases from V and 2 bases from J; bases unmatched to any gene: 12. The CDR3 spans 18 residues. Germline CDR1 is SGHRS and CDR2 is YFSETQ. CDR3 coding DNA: TGCGCCAGCAGCTCTCGTCGGGAGCGGGGGGGATTCACAGATACGCAGTATTTT. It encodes CASSSRRERGGFTDTQYF.

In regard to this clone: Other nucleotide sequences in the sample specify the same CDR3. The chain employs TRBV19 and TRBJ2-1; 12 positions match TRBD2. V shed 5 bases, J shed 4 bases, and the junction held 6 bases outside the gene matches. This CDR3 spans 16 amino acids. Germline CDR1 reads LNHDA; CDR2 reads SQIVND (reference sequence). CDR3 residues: CASSPRTSGTYNEQFF. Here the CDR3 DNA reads TGTGCCAGTAGTCCCCGGACTAGCGGGACTTACAATGAGCAGTTCTTC.

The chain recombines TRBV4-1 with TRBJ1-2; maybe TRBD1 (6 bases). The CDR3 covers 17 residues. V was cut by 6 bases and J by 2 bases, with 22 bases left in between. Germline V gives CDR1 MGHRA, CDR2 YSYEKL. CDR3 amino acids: CASSPSRDTPGNYGYTF. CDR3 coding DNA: TGCGCCAGCAGTCCTTCCCGGGACACTCCGGGAAACTATGGCTACACCTTC.

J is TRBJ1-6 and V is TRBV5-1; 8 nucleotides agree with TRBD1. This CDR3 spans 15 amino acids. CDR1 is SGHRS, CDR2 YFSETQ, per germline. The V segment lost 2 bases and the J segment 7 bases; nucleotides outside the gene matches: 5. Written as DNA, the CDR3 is TGCGCCAGCAGCTTAGGACAGGGTGGGAATTCACCCCTCCACTTT. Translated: CASSLGQGGNSPLHF.

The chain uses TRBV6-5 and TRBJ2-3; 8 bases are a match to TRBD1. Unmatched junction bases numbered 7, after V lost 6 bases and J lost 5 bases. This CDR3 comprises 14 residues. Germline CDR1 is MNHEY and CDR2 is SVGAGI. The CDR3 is CASSPQGVVDTQYF. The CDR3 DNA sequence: TGTGCCAGCAGCCCACAGGGGGTCGTAGATACGCAGTATTTT.

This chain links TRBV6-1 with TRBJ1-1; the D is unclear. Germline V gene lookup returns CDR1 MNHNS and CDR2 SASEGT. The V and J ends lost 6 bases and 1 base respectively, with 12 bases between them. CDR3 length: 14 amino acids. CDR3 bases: TGTGCCAGCAGCCTCCGGGGTGGGAACACTGAAGCTTTCTTT. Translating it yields CASSLRGGNTEAFF.

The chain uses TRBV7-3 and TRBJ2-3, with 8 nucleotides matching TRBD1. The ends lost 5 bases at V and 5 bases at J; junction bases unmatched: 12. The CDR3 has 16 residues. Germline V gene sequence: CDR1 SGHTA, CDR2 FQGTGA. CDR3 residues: CASSTGWGQEGDTQYF. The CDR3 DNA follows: TGTGCCAGCAGCACTGGCTGGGGACAGGAGGGAGATACGCAGTATTTT.

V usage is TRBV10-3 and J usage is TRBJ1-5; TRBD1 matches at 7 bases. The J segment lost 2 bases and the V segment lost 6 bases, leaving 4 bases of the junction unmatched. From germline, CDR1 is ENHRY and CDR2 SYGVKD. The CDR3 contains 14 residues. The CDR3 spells CAISPGQGNQPQHF. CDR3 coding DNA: TGTGCCATCAGCCCTGGACAGGGCAATCAGCCCCAGCATTTT.

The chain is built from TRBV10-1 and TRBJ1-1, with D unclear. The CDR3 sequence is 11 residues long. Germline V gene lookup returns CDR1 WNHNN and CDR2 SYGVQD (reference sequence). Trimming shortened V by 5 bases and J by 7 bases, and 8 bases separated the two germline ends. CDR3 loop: CASSSEFEAFF. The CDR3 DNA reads TGCGCCAGCAGTTCAGAATTTGAAGCTTTCTTT.

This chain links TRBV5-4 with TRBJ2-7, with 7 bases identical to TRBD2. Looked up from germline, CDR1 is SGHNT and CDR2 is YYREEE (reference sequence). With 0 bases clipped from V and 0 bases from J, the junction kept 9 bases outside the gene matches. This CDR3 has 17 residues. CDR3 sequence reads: CASSLGVAGLSSYEQYF. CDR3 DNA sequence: TGTGCCAGCAGCTTGGGGGTAGCGGGCCTTAGCTCCTACGAGCAGTACTTC.

The CDR3 reads CASSQGPGNTEAFF. CDR3 coding DNA: TGCGCCAGCAGCCAAGGCCCAGGGAACACTGAAGCTTTCTTT. V usage is TRBV4-1 and J usage is TRBJ1-1; D unresolved. Germline V gene sequence: CDR1 MGHRA, CDR2 YSYEKL. Trimming left V 1 base short and J 1 base short, with 7 bases between. The CDR3 is 14 amino acids.

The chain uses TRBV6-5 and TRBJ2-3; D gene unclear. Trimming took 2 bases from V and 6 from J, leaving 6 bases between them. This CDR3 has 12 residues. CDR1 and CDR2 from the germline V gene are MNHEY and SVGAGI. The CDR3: CASSYEVDTQYF. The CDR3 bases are TGTGCCAGCAGTTACGAGGTTGATACGCAGTATTTT.